This T cell receptor beta chain was recorded in a study of blood T cells in healthy people across ages. This clonotype was observed many times. Through a sample-barcoded 5' primer and a J-beta primer mix, a second PCR was run for roughly 7 to 11 cycles. Each TCR beta cDNA got a 12-nucleotide random molecular identifier. Via MiXCR, TCRdb re-called the 5' RACE reads, giving one row per CDR3 protein. Counted here are hundreds of thousands of distinct CDR3 sequences, roughly 43% occurring once; the ten biggest clones make up about 32%. The germline V gene has CDR1 SGHKS and CDR2 YYEKEE (reference sequence). Deletions cut 4 bases from V and 1 base from J, with 18 bases between. The CDR3 loop spans 16 amino acids.

This chain links TRBV5-5 with TRBJ2-7; no definite D call. This receptor was identified in a man aged 80 or over in good health. What was sequenced was blood. The CDR3: CASSHTPITASYEQYF. In nucleotides, the CDR3 is TGTGCCAGCAGCCACACCCCCATCACAGCGTCCTACGAGCAGTACTTC.